The T cell receptor beta chain under discussion was sequenced for a study of blood T cell repertoires in COVID-19. All enrollees were roughly 18 to 89 years old and from approximately 25 US areas. Cohorts were based on clinical histories the participants reported. Deletions cut 6 bases from V and 4 bases from J, with 10 bases between. CDR3 length: 12 residues. Germline V lookup: CDR1 MNHEY, CDR2 SVGAGI. In the original analysis: Reference gene primer amplification in the assay estimated nucleated cell counts. Sequenced by immunoSEQ multiplex PCR; TCRdb stores in-frame clones only, minus some. V and J calls and clone size come straight from that table; D and trimming were deduced from the DNA. The sample has approximately 220,000 clones, just over 85% seen once; the top ten hold 3% to 4%.

The sample consisted of PBMCs or T cells enriched from blood (not recorded which). This chain links TRBV6-5 with TRBJ2-7; D is unresolved. The clonotype comes from a woman aged 40 to 50 with acute COVID-19. CDR3 sequence: CASRIHGYEQYF. CDR3 DNA sequence: TGTGCCAGCAGAATCCACGGTTACGAGCAGTACTTC.